This TCR beta chain was captured by sequencing in a study of human T cells and chemical hapten exposure. On the study more broadly: Small pooled library volume differences chiefly drove per-sample TCR yield variation. Study-level results: Among TCRs, those above 1 in 1000 frequency were unaffected by DPC sensitization.

V was pared by 5 bases and J by 4 bases, with 11 bases of the junction left unmatched. The CDR3 has 16 amino acids. The germline V gene has CDR1 SGHTA and CDR2 FQGTGA. At least ten counts were recorded for this clonotype. Its specificity is unknown. During construction of the library, unique molecular identifiers were attached to individual cDNA molecules for quantitative, reproducible TCR counting. TCRdb reprocessed the RACE reads via MiXCR and lists one record per CDR3 protein. The repertoire holds about 45,000 distinct CDR3 sequences, with around 4% as singletons. Time point specified: healthy volunteer bleed at 6 weeks. Extraction of total RNA was performed on unfractionated whole blood.

The clonotype was recovered from a human donor in good health. Some clones in this sample may be carry-over from other donors' samples. This chain connects TRBV7-3 to TRBJ2-3; 8 bases align to TRBD2. Specimen: whole blood. In nucleotides, the CDR3 is TGTGCCAGCAGCCTTGGGACTAGGAAGGGTGCAGATACGCAGTATTTT. Translating gives CASSLGTRKGADTQYF.